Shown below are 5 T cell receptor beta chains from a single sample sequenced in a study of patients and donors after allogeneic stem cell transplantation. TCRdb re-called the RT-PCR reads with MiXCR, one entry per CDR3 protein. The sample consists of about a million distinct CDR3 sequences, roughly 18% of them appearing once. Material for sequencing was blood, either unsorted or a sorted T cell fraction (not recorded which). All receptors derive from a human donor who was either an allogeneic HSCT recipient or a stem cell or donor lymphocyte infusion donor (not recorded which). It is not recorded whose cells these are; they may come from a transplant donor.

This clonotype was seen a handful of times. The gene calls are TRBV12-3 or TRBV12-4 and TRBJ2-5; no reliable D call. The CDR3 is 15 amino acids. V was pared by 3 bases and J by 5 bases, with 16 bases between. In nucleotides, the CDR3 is TGTGCCAGCAGTTTGTTCCGAGGTCCCGAGGAGACCCAGTACTTC. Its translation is CASSLFRGPEETQYF.

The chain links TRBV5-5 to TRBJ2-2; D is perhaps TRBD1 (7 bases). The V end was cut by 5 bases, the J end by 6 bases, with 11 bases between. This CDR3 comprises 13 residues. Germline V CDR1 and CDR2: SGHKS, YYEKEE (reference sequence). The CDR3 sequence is CASSRGTAGELFF. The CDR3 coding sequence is TGTGCCAGCAGTCGCGGGACAGCCGGGGAGCTGTTTTTT.

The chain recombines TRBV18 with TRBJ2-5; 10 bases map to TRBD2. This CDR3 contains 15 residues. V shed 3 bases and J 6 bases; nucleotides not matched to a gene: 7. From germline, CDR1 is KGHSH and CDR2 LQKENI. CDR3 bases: TGTGCCAGCTCACCTTCCAGCGGGAGGGGAAAGACCCAGTACTTC. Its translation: CASSPSSGRGKTQYF.

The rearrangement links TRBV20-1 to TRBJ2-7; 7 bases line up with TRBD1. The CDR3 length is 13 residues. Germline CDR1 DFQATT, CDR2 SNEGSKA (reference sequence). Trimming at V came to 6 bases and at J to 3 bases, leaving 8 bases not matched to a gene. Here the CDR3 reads CSATTGVLYEQYF. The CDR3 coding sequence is TGCAGTGCCACAACAGGGGTCCTCTACGAGCAGTACTTC.

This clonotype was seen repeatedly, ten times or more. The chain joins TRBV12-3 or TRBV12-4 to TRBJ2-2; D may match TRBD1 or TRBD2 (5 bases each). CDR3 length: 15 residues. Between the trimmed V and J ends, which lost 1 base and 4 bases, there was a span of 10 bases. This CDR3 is CASSLVGVLTGELFF. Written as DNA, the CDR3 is TGTGCCAGCAGTTTAGTGGGGGTCCTCACCGGGGAGCTGTTTTTT.